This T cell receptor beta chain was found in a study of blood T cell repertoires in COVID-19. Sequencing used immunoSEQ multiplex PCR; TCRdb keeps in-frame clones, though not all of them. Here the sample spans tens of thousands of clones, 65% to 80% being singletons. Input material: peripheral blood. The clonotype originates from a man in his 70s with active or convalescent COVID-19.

In nucleotides, the CDR3 is TGTGCCAGCAGGGGTCCGGGGGACACCGGGGAGCTGTTTTTT. This encodes CASRGPGDTGELFF. The chain recombines TRBV28 with TRBJ2-2, with a tentative D call TRBD2 (6 bases). This CDR3 spans 14 amino acids. The germline V and J ends were trimmed by 6 bases and 3 bases, with 11 bases remaining between them. Germline CDR1 MDHEN, CDR2 SYDVKM.